This TCR beta chain stems from a study of T cell clonotyping in hematopoietic cell transplantation. Trimming shortened V by 4 bases and J by 5 bases, and 10 bases separated the two germline ends. Looked up from germline, CDR1 is SGHDT and CDR2 is YYEEEE. The CDR3 has 12 residues. The repertoire was sequenced with immunoSEQ multiplex PCR; TCRdb's copy has only in-frame clones and lacks some. The table lists around 9,800 clones, 75% to 90% of them singletons, with 38% in the top ten. Regarding this clone: Its antigen is unknown.

General observations from the study: After transplant, recipient diversity fell while pathologically expanded clonotypes grew through day 180. CD4 and CD8 repertoire contributions could not be separated without sorting.

The specimen comprised PBMCs, sampled 180 days after allogeneic stem cell transplant. The clonotype originates from a male patient aged 55 to 70 who had an allogeneic stem cell transplant from an unrelated donor, so the T cells may come from the graft donor. Some clones in this sample may be carry-over from other donors' samples. The genes are TRBV5-6 and TRBJ2-7; D is perhaps TRBD1 or TRBD2 (5 bases each). CDR3 sequence (DNA): TGTGCCAGCAGCATGAGGGGCCACGAGCAGTACTTC. Amino acids: CASSMRGHEQYF.